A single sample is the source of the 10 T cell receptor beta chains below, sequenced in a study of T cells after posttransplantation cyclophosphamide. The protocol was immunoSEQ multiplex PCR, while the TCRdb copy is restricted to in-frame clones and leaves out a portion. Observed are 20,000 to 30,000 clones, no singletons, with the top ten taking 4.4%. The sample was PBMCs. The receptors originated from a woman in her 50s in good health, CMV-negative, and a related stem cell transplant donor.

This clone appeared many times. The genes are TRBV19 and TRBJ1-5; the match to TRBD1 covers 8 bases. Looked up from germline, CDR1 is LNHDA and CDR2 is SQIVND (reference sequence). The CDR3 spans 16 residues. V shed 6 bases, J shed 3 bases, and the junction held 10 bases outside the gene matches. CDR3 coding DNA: TGTGCCAGTAGCCAGTGGACAGGGAGCCCCAATCAGCCCCAGCATTTT. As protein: CASSQWTGSPNQPQHF.

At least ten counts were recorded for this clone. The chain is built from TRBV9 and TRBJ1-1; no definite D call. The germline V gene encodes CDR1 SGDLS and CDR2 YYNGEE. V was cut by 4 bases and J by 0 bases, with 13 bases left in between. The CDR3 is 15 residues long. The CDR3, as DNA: TGTGCCAGCAGCCCTCCGACACATTTGAACACTGAAGCTTTCTTT. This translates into CASSPPTHLNTEAFF.

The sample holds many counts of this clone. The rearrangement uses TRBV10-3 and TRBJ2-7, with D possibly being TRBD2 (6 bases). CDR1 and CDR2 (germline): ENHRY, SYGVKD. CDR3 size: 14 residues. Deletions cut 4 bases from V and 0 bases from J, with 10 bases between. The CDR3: CAISGGVSSYEQYF. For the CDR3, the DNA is TGTGCCATCAGTGGGGGGGTTAGCTCCTACGAGCAGTACTTC.

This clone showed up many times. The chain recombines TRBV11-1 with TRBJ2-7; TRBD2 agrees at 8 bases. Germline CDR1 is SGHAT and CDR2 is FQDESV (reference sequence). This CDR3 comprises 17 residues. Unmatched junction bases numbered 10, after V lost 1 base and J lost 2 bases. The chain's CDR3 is CASSLVGNRGGAYEQYF. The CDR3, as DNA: TGTGCCAGCAGCTTAGTTGGAAATCGGGGGGGAGCCTACGAGCAGTACTTC.

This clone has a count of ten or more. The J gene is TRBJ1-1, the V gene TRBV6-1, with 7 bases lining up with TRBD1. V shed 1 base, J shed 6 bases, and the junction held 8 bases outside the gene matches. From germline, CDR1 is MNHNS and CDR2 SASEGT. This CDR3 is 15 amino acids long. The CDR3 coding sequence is TGTGCCAGCAGTGAAGTCAGTCAGGGGGTCGCTGAAGCTTTCTTT. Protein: CASSEVSQGVAEAFF.

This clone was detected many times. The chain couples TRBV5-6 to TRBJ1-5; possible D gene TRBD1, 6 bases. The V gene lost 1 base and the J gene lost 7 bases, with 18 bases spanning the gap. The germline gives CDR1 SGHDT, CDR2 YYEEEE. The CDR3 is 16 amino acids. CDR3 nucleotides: TGTGCCAGCAGCTTGCTTGGGTGGGGGCGCAGCCAGCCCCAGCATTTT. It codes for CASSLLGWGRSQPQHF.

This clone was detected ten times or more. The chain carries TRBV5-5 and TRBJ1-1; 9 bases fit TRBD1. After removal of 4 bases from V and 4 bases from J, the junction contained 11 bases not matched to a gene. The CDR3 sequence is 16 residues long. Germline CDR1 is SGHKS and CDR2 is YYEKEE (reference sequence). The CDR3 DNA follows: TGTGCCAGCAGCCCAGGGACAGGGACCATTATCACTGAAGCTTTCTTT. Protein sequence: CASSPGTGTIITEAFF. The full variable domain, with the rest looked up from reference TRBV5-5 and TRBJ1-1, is DAGVTQSPTHLIKTRGQQVTLRCSPISGHKSVSWYQQVLGQGPQFIFQYYEKEERGRGNFPDRFSARQFPNYSSELNVNALLLGDSALYLCASSPGTGTIITEAFFGQGTRLTVV.

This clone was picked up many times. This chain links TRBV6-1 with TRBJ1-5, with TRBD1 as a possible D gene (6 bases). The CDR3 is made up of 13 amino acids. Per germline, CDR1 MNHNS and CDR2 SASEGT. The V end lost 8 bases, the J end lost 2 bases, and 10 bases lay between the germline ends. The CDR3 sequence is CASGGLGNQPQHF. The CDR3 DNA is TGTGCCAGCGGGGGCCTAGGCAATCAGCCCCAGCATTTT.

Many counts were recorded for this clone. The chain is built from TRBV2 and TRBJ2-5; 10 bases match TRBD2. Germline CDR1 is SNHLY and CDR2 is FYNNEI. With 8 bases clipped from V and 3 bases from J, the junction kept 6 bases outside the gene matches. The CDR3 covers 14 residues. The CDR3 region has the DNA TGTGCCAGCCTTAGGACTAGCGGAAAAGAGACCCAGTACTTC. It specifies CASLRTSGKETQYF.

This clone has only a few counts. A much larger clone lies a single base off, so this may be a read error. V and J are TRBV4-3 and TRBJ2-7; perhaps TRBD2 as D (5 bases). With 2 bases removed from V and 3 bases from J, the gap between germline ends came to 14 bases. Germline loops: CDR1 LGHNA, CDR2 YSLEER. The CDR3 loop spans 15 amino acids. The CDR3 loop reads CASSQMSDGIYEQYF. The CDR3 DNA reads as TGCGCCAGCAGCCAAATGTCGGACGGGATCTACGAGCAGTACTTC.